The next 8 T cell receptor beta chains were all read from a single sample in a study of blood T cell repertoires in COVID-19. Method: immunoSEQ multiplex PCR; TCRdb's copy keeps in-frame clones and lacks some. The sample includes 45,000 to 55,000 clones, about nine tenths seen only once; the top ten take over 3%. The source material was peripheral blood. The origin of the receptors is a human donor in a cohort sampled during active COVID-19.

This clone was detected a few times. The chain is built from TRBV27 and TRBJ2-7, with 10 bases matching TRBD2. Looked up from germline, CDR1 is MNHEY and CDR2 is SMNVEV (reference sequence). V shed 7 bases, J shed 5 bases, and the junction held 8 bases outside the gene matches. CDR3 length equals 14 residues. CDR3 amino acids: CASTSSGSYDEQYF. CDR3 coding DNA: TGTGCCAGCACATCTAGCGGGAGTTACGACGAGCAGTACTTC.

The CDR3 nucleotides read TGTGCCAGTAGTATGGGACAGGCAAGCTCCTACAATGAGCAGTTCTTC. It encodes CASSMGQASSYNEQFF. The rearrangement links TRBV19 to TRBJ2-1; 8 nucleotides agree with TRBD1. The ends lost 3 bases at V and 0 bases at J; junction bases unmatched: 4. The CDR3 length is 16 residues. Germline V CDR1 and CDR2: LNHDA, SQIVND (reference sequence).

The chain recombines TRBV9 with TRBJ2-6, with D possibly being TRBD2 (5 bases). The V end lost 1 base, the J end lost 2 bases, and 7 bases lay between the germline ends. This CDR3 is 15 amino acids long. Germline CDR1 is SGDLS and CDR2 is YYNGEE. CDR3 nucleotides: TGTGCCAGCAGCGTACTAGCACCTGGGGCCAACGTCCTGACTTTC. Encoded protein: CASSVLAPGANVLTF.

The V and J genes are TRBV7-2 and TRBJ2-7; 8 nucleotides match TRBD1. Germline CDR1 SGHTA, CDR2 FQGNSA. V lost 5 bases, J lost 10 bases, and 4 bases stayed unmatched. The CDR3 runs to 11 residues. In DNA form, the CDR3 reads TGTGCCAGCAGCCCGGACAGGGTCCAGTACTTC. Translation gives CASSPDRVQYF.

V gene TRBV23-1 combines with J gene TRBJ2-1, with 9 bases matching TRBD1. TRBV23-1 is given ORF status, its function remaining uncertain. V shed 3 bases and J 3 bases; nucleotides not matched to a gene: 6. The CDR3 length is 16 residues. For the CDR3, the DNA is TGCGCCAGCAGTCATACAGGGGGCATAGTCTACAATGAGCAGTTCTTC. Protein product: CASSHTGGIVYNEQFF.

The gene calls are TRBV9 and TRBJ1-4; TRBD1 aligns across 8 bases. The CDR3 runs to 18 residues. V was pared by 4 bases and J by 0 bases, with 11 bases of the junction left unmatched. Germline V gene lookup returns CDR1 SGDLS and CDR2 YYNGEE. This CDR3 reads CASSKTSGTGATNEKLFF. The DNA of the CDR3 is TGTGCCAGCAGCAAAACCTCCGGGACAGGCGCAACTAATGAAAAACTGTTTTTT.

The chain joins TRBV27 to TRBJ2-1; tentatively, D is TRBD2 (7 bases). Germline CDR1 and CDR2: MNHEY and SMNVEV (reference sequence). This CDR3 is built from 14 residues. V was shortened by 8 bases and J by 2 bases, with 13 bases between the two germline ends. The CDR3 region is CASGRGSAYNEQFF. In DNA, the CDR3 is TGTGCCAGCGGGAGGGGGTCAGCCTACAATGAGCAGTTCTTC.

The V gene is TRBV20-1, the J gene TRBJ2-1; D perhaps matches TRBD1 (5 bases). Trimming cost V 2 bases and J 10 bases, with 9 bases left between them. The germline gives CDR1 DFQATT, CDR2 SNEGSKA (reference sequence). This CDR3 is built from 11 residues. CDR3 sequence reads: CSARWSGEQFF. CDR3 sequence (DNA): TGCAGTGCTAGATGGTCAGGGGAGCAGTTCTTC.